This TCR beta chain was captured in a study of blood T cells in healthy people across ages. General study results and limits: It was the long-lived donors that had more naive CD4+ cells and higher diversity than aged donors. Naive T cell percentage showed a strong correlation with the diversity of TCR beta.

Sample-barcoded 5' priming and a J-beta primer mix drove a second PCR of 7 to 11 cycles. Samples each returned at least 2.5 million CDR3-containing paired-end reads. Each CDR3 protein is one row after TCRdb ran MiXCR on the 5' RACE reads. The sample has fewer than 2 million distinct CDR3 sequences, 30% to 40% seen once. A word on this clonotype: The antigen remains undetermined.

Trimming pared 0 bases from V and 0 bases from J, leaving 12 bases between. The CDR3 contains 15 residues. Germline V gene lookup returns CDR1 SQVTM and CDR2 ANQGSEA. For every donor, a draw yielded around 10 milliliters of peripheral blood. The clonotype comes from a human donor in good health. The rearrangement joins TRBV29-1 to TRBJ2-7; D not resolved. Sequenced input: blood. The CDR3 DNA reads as TGCAGCGTTGAAGATCCAGACACCAACTCCTACGAGCAGTACTTC. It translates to CSVEDPDTNSYEQYF.